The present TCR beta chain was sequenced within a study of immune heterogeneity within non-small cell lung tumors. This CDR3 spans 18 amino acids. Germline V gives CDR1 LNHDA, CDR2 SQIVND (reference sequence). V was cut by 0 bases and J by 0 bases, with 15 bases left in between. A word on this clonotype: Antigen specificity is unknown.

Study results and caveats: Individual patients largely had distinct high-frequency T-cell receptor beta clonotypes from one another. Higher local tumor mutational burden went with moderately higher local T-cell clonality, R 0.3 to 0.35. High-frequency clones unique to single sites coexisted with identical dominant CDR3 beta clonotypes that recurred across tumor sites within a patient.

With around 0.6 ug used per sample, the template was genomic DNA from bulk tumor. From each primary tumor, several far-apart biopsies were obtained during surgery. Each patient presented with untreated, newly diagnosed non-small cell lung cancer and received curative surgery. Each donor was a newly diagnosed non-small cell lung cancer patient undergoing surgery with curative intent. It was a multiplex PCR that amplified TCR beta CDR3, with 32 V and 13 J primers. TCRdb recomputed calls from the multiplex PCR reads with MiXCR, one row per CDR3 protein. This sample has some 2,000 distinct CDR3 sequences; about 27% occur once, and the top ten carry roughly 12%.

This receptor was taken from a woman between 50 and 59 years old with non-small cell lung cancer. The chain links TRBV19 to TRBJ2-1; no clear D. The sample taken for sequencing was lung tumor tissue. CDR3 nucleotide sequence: TGTGCCAGTAGTATAGACCCCCCCCGCTCCTCCTCCTACAATGAGCAGTTCTTC. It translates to CASSIDPPRSSSYNEQFF. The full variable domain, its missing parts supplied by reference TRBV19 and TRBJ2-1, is DGGITQSPKYLFRKEGQNVTLSCEQNLNHDAMYWYRQDPGQGLRLIYYSQIVNDFQKGDIAEGYSVSREKKESFPLTVTSAQKNPTAFYLCASSIDPPRSSSYNEQFFGPGTRLTVL.